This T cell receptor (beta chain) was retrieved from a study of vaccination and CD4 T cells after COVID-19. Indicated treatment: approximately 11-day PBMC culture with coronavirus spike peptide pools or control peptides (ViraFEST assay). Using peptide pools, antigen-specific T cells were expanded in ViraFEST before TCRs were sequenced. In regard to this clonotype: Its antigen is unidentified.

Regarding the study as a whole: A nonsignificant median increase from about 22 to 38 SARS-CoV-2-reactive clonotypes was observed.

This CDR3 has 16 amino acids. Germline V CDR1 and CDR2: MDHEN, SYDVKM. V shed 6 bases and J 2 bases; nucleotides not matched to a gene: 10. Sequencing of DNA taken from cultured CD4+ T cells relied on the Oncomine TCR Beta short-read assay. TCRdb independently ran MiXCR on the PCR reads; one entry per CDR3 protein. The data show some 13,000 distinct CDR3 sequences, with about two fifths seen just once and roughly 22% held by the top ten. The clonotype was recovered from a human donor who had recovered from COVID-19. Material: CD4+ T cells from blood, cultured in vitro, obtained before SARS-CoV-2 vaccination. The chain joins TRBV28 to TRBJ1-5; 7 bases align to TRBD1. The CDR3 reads CASRAPRQGGNQPQHF. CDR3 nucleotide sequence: TGTGCCAGCAGGGCCCCACGACAGGGCGGCAATCAGCCCCAGCATTTT.